This T cell receptor (beta chain) came from a study of T cell repertoires in cytomegalovirus infection. TCRdb fed the reads into MiXCR, producing one record per CDR3 protein. Among around 450,000 distinct CDR3 sequences listed, approximately 10% were seen once. Germline loops: CDR1 LGHDT, CDR2 YNNKEL (reference sequence). This CDR3 comprises 14 residues. Trimming at V came to 4 bases and at J to 4 bases, leaving 5 bases not matched to a gene. The source is a human donor in good health (CMV status not recorded). Some clones in this sample may be carry-over from other donors' samples. The sequenced sample consisted of PBMCs. This chain links TRBV3-1 with TRBJ1-1, with TRBD1 matching 8 bases. The CDR3 sequence: CASSPGQATTEAFF. The CDR3 DNA sequence: TGTGCCAGCAGCCCGGGACAGGCCACCACTGAAGCTTTCTTT. The full variable domain, rest sourced from reference TRBV3-1 and TRBJ1-1, is DTAVSQTPKYLVTQMGNDKSIKCEQNLGHDTMYWYKQDSKKFLKIMFSYNNKELIINETVPNRFSPKSPDKAHLNLHINSLELGDSAVYFCASSPGQATTEAFFGQGTRLTVV.